The 14 T cell receptor beta chains reported below all come from one sample, sequenced in a study of T cell repertoires in cytomegalovirus infection (dated by TCRdb to the late 2010s). Sequencing instrument: Illumina HiSeq 1500. The public reads were quality trimmed at Q25 with fastp and then assembled into clones with MiXCR by TCRdb, keeping productive beta chains. One record per CDR3 amino acid sequence lists the most common genes and DNA. Across this sample there are fewer than 400,000 distinct CDR3 sequences, with 15% to 20% seen only once. About 10% of the sample lies in the top ten. Sequenced sample: PBMCs. All receptors derive from a human donor in good health (CMV status not recorded). Some clones in this sample may be carry-over from other donors' samples.

Ten or more counts support this clonotype. The chain combines TRBV7-2 with TRBJ2-5; D unclear. V dropped 6 bases and J dropped 1 base, with 15 bases sitting between them. The germline V gene encodes CDR1 SGHTA and CDR2 FQGNSA. The CDR3 totals 15 residues. The CDR3 nucleotides are TGTGCCAGCAGTACTCCGGTCGGATCCCAAGAGACCCAGTACTTC. Its translation: CASSTPVGSQETQYF.

In this sample, this clonotype turned up a few times. The chain combines TRBV5-1 with TRBJ2-5; D not certain. Trimming shortened V by 3 bases and J by 7 bases, and 10 bases separated the two germline ends. The germline CDR1 and CDR2 sequences are SGHRS and YFSETQ. The CDR3 contains 12 residues. CDR3 residues: CASSYDSGTQYF. The CDR3 DNA reads as TGCGCCAGCAGCTATGATTCAGGGACCCAGTACTTC.

The chain couples TRBV30 to TRBJ2-7; D uncertain. From germline, CDR1 is GTSNPN and CDR2 SVGIG (reference sequence). Between the trimmed V and J ends, which lost 2 bases and 5 bases, there was a span of 10 bases. CDR3 length equals 12 residues. The chain's CDR3 is CAWSTVGHEQYF. As DNA, the CDR3 is TGTGCCTGGAGTACAGTAGGCCACGAGCAGTACTTC.

The chain joins TRBV18 to TRBJ2-7, with TRBD2 identical over 11 bases. The CDR3 consists of 16 residues. V shed 4 bases and J 1 base; nucleotides not matched to a gene: 6. From germline, CDR1 is KGHSH and CDR2 LQKENI. The CDR3 DNA is TGTGCCAGCTCACTAGGCGGGACTAGCGGTTCCTACGAGCAGTACTTC. It is translated as CASSLGGTSGSYEQYF. Complete variable domain (other parts from reference TRBV18 and TRBJ2-7): NAGVMQNPRHLVRRRGQEARLRCSPMKGHSHVYWYRQLPEEGLKFMVYLQKENIIDESGMPKERFSAEFPKEGPSILRIQQVVRGDSAAYFCASSLGGTSGSYEQYFGPGTRLTVT.

The sample holds many counts of this clonotype. This rearrangement joins TRBV7-8 to TRBJ1-6; D call uncertain. V dropped 0 bases and J dropped 2 bases, with 17 bases sitting between them. Germline V CDR1 and CDR2: SGHVS, FQNEAQ. This CDR3 has 19 amino acids. CDR3 region: CASSLAPPGGRAYNSPLHF. CDR3 in DNA: TGTGCCAGCAGCTTAGCCCCCCCCGGCGGAAGGGCCTATAATTCACCCCTCCACTTT.

This clonotype came up a few times. The chain employs TRBV20-1 and TRBJ2-3, with 8 positions matching TRBD2. V dropped 6 bases and J dropped 6; count of bases not matched to a gene: 11. CDR3 length equals 14 residues. Germline V gives CDR1 DFQATT, CDR2 SNEGSKA (reference sequence). The CDR3 bases are TGCAGTGCCCCTGTGAAGCGGGAGTTGGATACGCAGTATTTT. It encodes CSAPVKRELDTQYF.

The rearrangement joins TRBV11-2 to TRBJ2-7, with 9 bases that match TRBD2. CDR1 is SGHAT, CDR2 FQNNGV, per germline. There are 15 residues in the CDR3. J gave up 5 bases and V 4 bases, and 9 bases lay outside the gene matches. CDR3 sequence: CASSWGASGNHEQYF. DNA of the CDR3: TGTGCCAGCAGCTGGGGGGCTAGCGGGAACCACGAGCAGTACTTC. The whole variable domain, remainder taken from reference TRBV11-2 and TRBJ2-7, is EAGVAQSPRYKIIEKRQSVAFWCNPISGHATLYWYQQILGQGPKLLIQFQNNGVVDDSQLPKDRFSAERLKGVDSTLKIQPAKLEDSAVYLCASSWGASGNHEQYFGPGTRLTVT.

V usage is TRBV18 and J usage is TRBJ1-2; D is undetermined. This CDR3 has 16 amino acids. V was cut by 2 bases and J by 2 bases, with 15 bases left in between. The germline V gene encodes CDR1 KGHSH and CDR2 LQKENI. The CDR3 DNA reads as TGTGCCAGCTCACCATCATCCCGGACGGAAAACTATGGCTACACCTTC. Its protein product is CASSPSSRTENYGYTF.

This chain joins TRBV12-3 or TRBV12-4 and TRBJ2-3; TRBD2 matches 9 bases. CDR3 size: 15 residues. Trimming at V came to 8 bases and at J to 3 bases, leaving 9 bases not matched to a gene. The CDR3 nucleotides are TGTGCCAGCTCCTGGGCGGGAGGGAGAACAGATACGCAGTATTTT. Translation gives CASSWAGGRTDTQYF.

J is TRBJ2-3 and V is TRBV6-1; either TRBD1 or TRBD2 may supply D (5 bases each). This CDR3 spans 13 amino acids. In germline, CDR1 is MNHNS, CDR2 SASEGT. V lost 2 bases and J lost 6, with 9 bases in between. The CDR3 sequence: CASSELGVDTQYF. The CDR3, as DNA: TGTGCCAGCAGTGAATTGGGGGTGGATACGCAGTATTTT.

This clonotype was observed at least ten times. The chain is built from TRBV7-6 and TRBJ1-2, with D maybe TRBD1 (6 bases). CDR1 is SGHVS and CDR2 is FNYEAQ in the germline V gene. Trimming removed 4 bases from V and 5 bases from J, with 20 bases in between. CDR3 length: 16 residues. Here the CDR3 DNA reads TGTGCCAGCAGCTCCTCAGTCGGGGGCGGGACGTATGGCTACACCTTC. The encoded protein is CASSSSVGGGTYGYTF.

This clonotype was seen a handful of times. The chain carries TRBV11-2 and TRBJ2-1; 12 bases line up with TRBD1. This CDR3 comprises 17 residues. Per the germline V gene, CDR1 is SGHAT and CDR2 is FQNNGV. J gave up 10 bases and V 3 bases, and 13 bases lay outside the gene matches. In DNA, the CDR3 is TGTGCCAGCAGCTTCCGAAAAACGGGACAGGGGGCCCGCGAGCAGTTCTTC. It codes for CASSFRKTGQGAREQFF. Full variable domain (rest looked up from reference TRBV11-2 and TRBJ2-1): EAGVAQSPRYKIIEKRQSVAFWCNPISGHATLYWYQQILGQGPKLLIQFQNNGVVDDSQLPKDRFSAERLKGVDSTLKIQPAKLEDSAVYLCASSFRKTGQGAREQFFGPGTRLTVL.

The chain recombines TRBV4-1 with TRBJ2-7; D unresolved. Germline lookup yields CDR1 MGHRA and CDR2 YSYEKL. V was clipped by 0 bases and J by 6 bases, with 6 bases between them. The CDR3 runs to 12 residues. CDR3 sequence: CASSQDGPEQYF. In DNA, the CDR3 is TGCGCCAGCAGCCAAGACGGTCCCGAGCAGTACTTC.

The rearrangement links TRBV5-4 to TRBJ1-6, with no clear D. The germline V gene has CDR1 SGHNT and CDR2 YYREEE (reference sequence). CDR3 length equals 13 residues. V was trimmed by 3 bases and J by 8 bases, leaving 9 bases between them. CDR3 amino acids: CASSSRGDSPLHF. CDR3 nucleotide sequence: TGTGCCAGCAGCTCCCGAGGAGATTCACCCCTCCACTTT.